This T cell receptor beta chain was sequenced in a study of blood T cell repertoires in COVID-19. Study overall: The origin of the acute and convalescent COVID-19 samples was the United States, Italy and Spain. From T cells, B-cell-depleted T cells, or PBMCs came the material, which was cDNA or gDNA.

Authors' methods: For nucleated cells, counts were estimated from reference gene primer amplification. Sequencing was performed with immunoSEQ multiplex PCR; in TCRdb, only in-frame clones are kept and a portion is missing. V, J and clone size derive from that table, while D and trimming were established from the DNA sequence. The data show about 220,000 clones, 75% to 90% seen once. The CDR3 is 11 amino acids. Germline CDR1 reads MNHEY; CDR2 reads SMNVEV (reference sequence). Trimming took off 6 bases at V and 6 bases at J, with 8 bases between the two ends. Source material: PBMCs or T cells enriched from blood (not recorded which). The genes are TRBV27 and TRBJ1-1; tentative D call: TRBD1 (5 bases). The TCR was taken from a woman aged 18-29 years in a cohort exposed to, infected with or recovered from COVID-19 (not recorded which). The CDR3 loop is CASRTESEAFF. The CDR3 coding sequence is TGTGCCAGCAGGACAGAGTCTGAAGCTTTCTTT.